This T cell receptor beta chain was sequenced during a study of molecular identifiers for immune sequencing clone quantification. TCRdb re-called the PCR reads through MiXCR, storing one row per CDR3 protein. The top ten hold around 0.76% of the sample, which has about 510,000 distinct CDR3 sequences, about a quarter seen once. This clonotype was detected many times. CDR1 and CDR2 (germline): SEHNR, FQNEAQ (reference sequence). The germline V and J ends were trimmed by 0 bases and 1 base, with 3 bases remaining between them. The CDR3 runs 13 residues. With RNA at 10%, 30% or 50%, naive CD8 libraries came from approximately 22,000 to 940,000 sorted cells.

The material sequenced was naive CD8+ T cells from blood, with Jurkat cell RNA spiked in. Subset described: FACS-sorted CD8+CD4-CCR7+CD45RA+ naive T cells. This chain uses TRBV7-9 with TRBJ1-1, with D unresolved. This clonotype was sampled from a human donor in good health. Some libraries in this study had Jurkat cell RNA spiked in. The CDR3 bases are TGTGCCAGCAGCTTAGCCACGAACACTGAAGCTTTCTTT. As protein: CASSLATNTEAFF.